The rows below give T cell receptor beta chains drawn from one sample of a study of blood T cell repertoires in COVID-19. Method: immunoSEQ multiplex PCR; TCRdb's copy keeps in-frame clones and lacks some. In the table there are some 350,000 clones, approximately 88% of which are singletons. The sequencing sample was made of peripheral blood. The receptors originated from a woman aged 25-40 years with COVID-19, enrolled during active disease. Both conserved end residues are part of each CDR3. A D gene is named only where the DNA matches it firmly. Rows may omit the clone size; those that give it use once, few, many or a size class.

v_gene: TRBV13; j_gene: TRBJ2-1; abundance: -; d_gene: -; CDR3aa: CASSTAGPNEQFF; CDR3nt: TGTGCCAGCAGCACCGCAGGGCCCAATGAGCAGTTCTTC
v_gene: TRBV11-2; j_gene: TRBJ2-1; abundance: -; d_gene: TRBD2; CDR3aa: CASSFDLGGINEQFF; CDR3nt: TGTGCCAGCAGCTTTGATCTGGGAGGGATCAATGAGCAGTTCTTC
v_gene: TRBV15; j_gene: TRBJ2-3; abundance: -; d_gene: TRBD2; CDR3aa: CATSSPAGGRPDTQYF; CDR3nt: TGTGCCACCAGCAGCCCAGCGGGAGGGCGTCCAGATACGCAGTATTTT
v_gene: TRBV7-2; j_gene: TRBJ1-5; abundance: -; d_gene: -; CDR3aa: CASSERTAGNQPQHF; CDR3nt: TGTGCCAGCAGCGAGCGGACAGCCGGCAATCAGCCCCAGCATTTT
v_gene: TRBV25-1; j_gene: TRBJ2-5; abundance: -; d_gene: TRBD1; CDR3aa: CASSEYGQGLQETQYF; CDR3nt: TGTGCCAGCAGTGAATATGGACAGGGGTTACAGGAGACCCAGTACTTC
v_gene: TRBV7-9; j_gene: TRBJ2-1; abundance: -; d_gene: TRBD2; CDR3aa: CASSFLAGYSDEQFF; CDR3nt: TGTGCCAGCAGCTTTCTAGCGGGATATTCCGATGAGCAGTTCTTC
v_gene: TRBV6-2/TRBV6-3; j_gene: TRBJ2-1; abundance: -; d_gene: TRBD2; CDR3aa: CASSSRTSGHSYNEQFF; CDR3nt: TGTGCCAGCAGTTCCAGGACTAGCGGCCACTCCTACAATGAGCAGTTCTTC
v_gene: TRBV10-3; j_gene: TRBJ1-1; abundance: -; d_gene: TRBD1; CDR3aa: CAIRNTGGNTEAFF; CDR3nt: TGTGCCATCAGGAATACAGGGGGGAACACTGAAGCTTTCTTT
v_gene: TRBV19; j_gene: TRBJ1-5; abundance: few; d_gene: -; CDR3aa: CASSWSLYSNQPQHF; CDR3nt: TGTGCCAGTAGTTGGAGCCTCTATAGCAATCAGCCCCAGCATTTT
v_gene: TRBV2; j_gene: TRBJ1-2; abundance: -; d_gene: -; CDR3aa: CASNSFPSNYGYTF; CDR3nt: TGTGCCAGCAACTCGTTTCCCTCTAACTATGGCTACACCTTC
v_gene: TRBV5-4; j_gene: TRBJ2-1; abundance: -; d_gene: TRBD2; CDR3aa: CASSLAGGTYNEQFF; CDR3nt: TGTGCCAGCAGCCTAGCGGGGGGAACCTACAATGAGCAGTTCTTC
v_gene: TRBV7-2; j_gene: TRBJ2-5; abundance: -; d_gene: TRBD1; CDR3aa: CASSFLPGTVQETQYF; CDR3nt: TGTGCCAGCAGCTTCCTACCCGGGACAGTACAAGAGACCCAGTACTTC
v_gene: TRBV12-5; j_gene: TRBJ2-4; abundance: once; d_gene: TRBD1; CDR3aa: CAAYRGLRPDQYF; CDR3nt: TGTGCCGCCTACAGGGGGCTACGTCCCGATCAGTACTTC
v_gene: TRBV12-3/TRBV12-4; j_gene: TRBJ2-3; abundance: -; d_gene: -; CDR3aa: CASRRGGTDTQYF; CDR3nt: TGTGCCAGCAGGAGGGGGGGGACAGATACGCAGTATTTT
v_gene: TRBV5-1; j_gene: TRBJ1-1; abundance: -; d_gene: TRBD1; CDR3aa: CASSSSGTGGTEAFF; CDR3nt: TGCGCCAGCAGCTCCTCCGGGACAGGGGGCACTGAAGCTTTCTTT
v_gene: TRBV28; j_gene: TRBJ2-7; abundance: -; d_gene: -; CDR3aa: CASTANYEQYF; CDR3nt: TGTGCCAGCACAGCGAACTACGAGCAGTACTTC
v_gene: TRBV5-1; j_gene: TRBJ2-3; abundance: -; d_gene: TRBD1; CDR3aa: CASSGDRGVVGTQYF; CDR3nt: TGCGCCAGCAGCGGGGACAGGGGAGTGGTGGGTACGCAGTATTTT
v_gene: TRBV5-4; j_gene: TRBJ2-1; abundance: -; d_gene: -; CDR3aa: CASSLDSRPGEQFF; CDR3nt: TGTGCCAGCAGCTTGGACTCCCGCCCGGGTGAGCAGTTCTTC
v_gene: TRBV7-8; j_gene: TRBJ2-5; abundance: -; d_gene: TRBD1; CDR3aa: CASSLVVMGQGETQYF; CDR3nt: TGTGCCAGCAGCTTAGTGGTTATGGGACAGGGGGAGACCCAGTACTTC
v_gene: TRBV20-1; j_gene: TRBJ1-5; abundance: -; d_gene: TRBD1; CDR3aa: CSASPDRGGNQPQHF; CDR3nt: TGCAGTGCTAGTCCGGACAGGGGAGGGAATCAGCCCCAGCATTTT
v_gene: TRBV4-1; j_gene: TRBJ2-1; abundance: -; d_gene: -; CDR3aa: CASSQDRPPGGFSNEQFF; CDR3nt: TGCGCCAGCAGCCAAGATAGACCGCCAGGAGGGTTCAGCAATGAGCAGTTCTTC
v_gene: TRBV7-2; j_gene: TRBJ2-2; abundance: -; d_gene: TRBD2; CDR3aa: CASSSRVAGPEGELFF; CDR3nt: TGTGCCAGCAGCTCGCGGGTAGCGGGACCCGAGGGGGAGCTGTTTTTT
v_gene: TRBV12-3/TRBV12-4; j_gene: TRBJ2-1; abundance: -; d_gene: -; CDR3aa: CASSRGEAQFF; CDR3nt: TGTGCCAGCAGCCGTGGGGAGGCGCAGTTCTTC
v_gene: TRBV19; j_gene: TRBJ1-5; abundance: -; d_gene: -; CDR3aa: CASSIRAGANQPQHF; CDR3nt: TGTGCCAGTAGTATCAGGGCAGGGGCTAATCAGCCCCAGCATTTT
v_gene: TRBV11-2; j_gene: TRBJ1-3; abundance: -; d_gene: -; CDR3aa: CASSFLTGLSGNTIYF; CDR3nt: TGTGCCAGCAGCTTTTTGACAGGACTTTCTGGAAACACCATATATTTT
v_gene: TRBV2; j_gene: TRBJ1-2; abundance: -; d_gene: TRBD1; CDR3aa: CASIDRVHNYGYTF; CDR3nt: TGTGCCAGCATAGACAGGGTCCATAACTATGGCTACACCTTC
v_gene: TRBV3-1/TRBV3-2; j_gene: TRBJ2-3; abundance: -; d_gene: -; CDR3aa: CASSHREDTQYF; CDR3nt: TGTGCCAGCAGCCACAGGGAAGATACGCAGTATTTT
v_gene: TRBV28; j_gene: TRBJ2-2; abundance: -; d_gene: TRBD1; CDR3aa: CASSFLTGGTGELFF; CDR3nt: TGTGCCAGCAGTTTCTTGACAGGGGGCACCGGGGAGCTGTTTTTT
v_gene: TRBV29-1; j_gene: TRBJ2-7; abundance: -; d_gene: TRBD1; CDR3aa: CSVVVGQGSYEQYF; CDR3nt: TGCAGCGTTGTAGTCGGACAGGGATCCTACGAGCAGTACTTC
v_gene: TRBV15; j_gene: TRBJ2-3; abundance: -; d_gene: -; CDR3aa: CATSRDQSGDTQYF; CDR3nt: TGTGCCACCAGCAGAGATCAGTCGGGAGATACGCAGTATTTT
v_gene: TRBV28; j_gene: TRBJ2-1; abundance: -; d_gene: TRBD2; CDR3aa: CASSSASERGSDEQFF; CDR3nt: TGTGCCAGCAGTTCCGCCAGCGAGCGGGGGAGCGATGAGCAGTTCTTC
v_gene: TRBV7-2; j_gene: TRBJ2-3; abundance: -; d_gene: -; CDR3aa: CASSFGRGSDTQYF; CDR3nt: TGTGCCAGCAGCTTCGGCAGGGGTTCCGATACGCAGTATTTT
v_gene: TRBV9; j_gene: TRBJ2-1; abundance: -; d_gene: -; CDR3aa: CASSATSSSSYNEQFF; CDR3nt: TGTGCCAGCAGCGCGACTTCGAGCAGCTCCTACAATGAGCAGTTCTTC
v_gene: TRBV30; j_gene: TRBJ1-2; abundance: -; d_gene: -; CDR3aa: CAWTLQGVGDGYTF; CDR3nt: TGTGCCTGGACCCTACAGGGAGTGGGGGATGGCTACACCTTC
v_gene: TRBV9; j_gene: TRBJ2-5; abundance: -; d_gene: TRBD2; CDR3aa: CASSKNSGSVETQYF; CDR3nt: TGTGCCAGCAGCAAAAATAGCGGGAGTGTGGAGACCCAGTACTTC
v_gene: TRBV3-1/TRBV3-2; j_gene: TRBJ2-5; abundance: -; d_gene: TRBD2; CDR3aa: CASSQSSGQETQYF; CDR3nt: TGTGCCAGCAGCCAGTCTAGCGGCCAAGAGACCCAGTACTTC
v_gene: TRBV3-1/TRBV3-2; j_gene: TRBJ2-6; abundance: -; d_gene: -; CDR3aa: CASSQLRVPGANVLTF; CDR3nt: TGTGCCAGCAGCCAACTACGCGTACCTGGGGCCAACGTCCTGACTTTC
v_gene: TRBV6-6; j_gene: TRBJ2-1; abundance: -; d_gene: TRBD1; CDR3aa: CASSSTGTGNNEQFF; CDR3nt: TGTGCCAGCAGTTCGACCGGGACAGGGAACAATGAGCAGTTCTTC
v_gene: TRBV2; j_gene: TRBJ1-4; abundance: -; d_gene: TRBD1; CDR3aa: CASSVPPLSTGWVEKLFF; CDR3nt: TGTGCCAGCAGTGTACCCCCCCTCTCGACAGGGTGGGTCGAAAAACTGTTTTTT
v_gene: TRBV7-6; j_gene: TRBJ2-2; abundance: -; d_gene: TRBD2; CDR3aa: CASSSSGGSYTGELFF; CDR3nt: TGTGCCAGCAGCTCTAGCGGGGGTTCCTACACCGGGGAGCTGTTTTTT
v_gene: TRBV7-9; j_gene: TRBJ2-5; abundance: -; d_gene: TRBD1; CDR3aa: CASSPGTGGAETQYF; CDR3nt: TGTGCCAGCAGCCCTGGGACAGGGGGCGCGGAGACCCAGTACTTC
v_gene: TRBV28; j_gene: TRBJ2-3; abundance: -; d_gene: -; CDR3aa: CASSERRTGTLSTDTQYF; CDR3nt: TGTGCCAGCAGTGAAAGGCGGACGGGGACTTTAAGCACAGATACGCAGTATTTT